This TCR beta chain was retrieved from a study of Tregs in tolerant kidney transplant recipients. General study points: Tolerant patients' donor-specific Tregs expanded beyond overall Tregs, suggesting antigen-driven growth.

TCRdb's table, derived via immunoSEQ multiplex PCR, lists solely in-frame clones and lacks some. The table gives 25,000 or so clones; the top ten clones make up under 5% of it. Germline V gene sequence: CDR1 SEHNR, CDR2 FQNEAQ (reference sequence). V gave up 0 bases and J gave up 3 bases, with 8 bases separating them. The CDR3 is 14 residues long. A remark on this clone: Its cognate antigen is unknown. The CDR3 goes on 3 residues after the read ends, and that part is filled in from the germline J gene.

Recipients received nonmyeloablative bone marrow transplants from related graft donors, with transient mixed chimerism. This clonotype was sampled from a human patient who received a combined kidney and bone marrow transplant. The graft donor may have given rise to some T cells. Specimen: CD4+ T cells from blood (PBMCs), collected 6 months after the transplant. The chain has TRBV7-9 and TRBJ2-5; the D is unclear. CDR3 residues: CASSLAGQKETQYF. CDR3 bases read: TGTGCCAGCAGCTTAGCAGGGCAGAAAGAGACC.